Each of the 5 T cell receptor beta chains below was sequenced from the same sample in a study of human thymus T cells. The study used thymus tissue resected during corrective heart surgery. TCRdb's copy holds only in-frame clones and misses some; the assay was immunoSEQ multiplex PCR. Of around 120,000 clones in the sample, around 94% are singletons; the top ten hold 0.02% to 0.03%. Sequenced material: thymus tissue. The origin of the receptors is a boy in the first two years of life with a congenital heart defect but otherwise immunologically healthy.

In this sample, this clone turned up a few times. The chain recombines TRBV29-1 with TRBJ1-1, with D tentatively TRBD1 (6 bases). This CDR3 is 13 amino acids long. Germline lookup yields CDR1 SQVTM and CDR2 ANQGSEA. V was shortened by 6 bases and J by 4 bases, with 15 bases between the two germline ends. The CDR3: CSVLGQIGTEAFF. CDR3 sequence (DNA): TGCAGCGTCCTCGGACAGATCGGCACTGAAGCTTTCTTT.

The chain employs TRBV6-1 and TRBJ2-2; 11 bases are shared with TRBD2. The CDR3 consists of 17 residues. Germline trimming cut 1 base from V and 5 bases from J; bases unmatched to any gene: 6. In germline, CDR1 is MNHNS, CDR2 SASEGT. DNA of the CDR3: TGTGCCAGCAGTGAAGAGACTAGCGGGGCGCGGACCGGGGAGCTGTTTTTT. This encodes CASSEETSGARTGELFF.

The sample holds one count of this clone. The chain uses TRBV7-2 and TRBJ1-1; D remains unclear. The length of the CDR3 is 15 residues. The V end was cut by 3 bases, the J end by 0 bases, with 11 bases between. CDR1 is SGHTA and CDR2 is FQGNSA in the germline V gene. The CDR3 spells CASSLVPHLNTEAFF. Written as DNA, the CDR3 is TGTGCCAGCAGCTTGGTCCCCCATCTGAACACTGAAGCTTTCTTT.

The CDR3 is CASRSTSGVKFF. CDR3 coding DNA: TGTGCCAGCAGGTCGACTAGCGGGGTGAAGTTCTTC. This chain connects TRBV2 to TRBJ2-1, with 11 bases that match TRBD2. Per germline, CDR1 SNHLY and CDR2 FYNNEI. CDR3 length: 12 residues. The ends lost 6 bases at V and 14 bases at J; junction bases unmatched: 6. Full variable domain (remainder filled in from reference TRBV2 and TRBJ2-1): EPEVTQTPSHQVTQMGQEVILRCVPISNHLYFYWYRQILGQKVEFLVSFYNNEISEKSEIFDDQFSVERPDGSNFTLKIRSTKLEDSAMYFCASRSTSGVKFFGPGTRLTVL.

The chain uses TRBV4-3 and TRBJ1-2, with D possibly matching TRBD1 (6 bases). Trimming removed 2 bases from V and 4 bases from J, with 20 bases in between. From germline, CDR1 is LGHNA and CDR2 YSLEER. The CDR3 is made up of 17 amino acids. The CDR3 reads CASSQTKNGGRRYGYTF. The CDR3 DNA follows: TGCGCCAGCAGCCAAACAAAAAACGGGGGCAGGCGCTATGGCTACACCTTC.